The sequence of this T cell receptor beta chain was determined in a study of blood T cells in healthy people across ages. The length of the CDR3 is 16 residues. The V and J ends lost 2 bases and 3 bases, in that order; junction bases with no gene match: 3. Germline V gene lookup returns CDR1 SEHNR and CDR2 FQNEAQ (reference sequence). Study results and limitations: Using unsorted PBMCs precluded a conclusive naive versus antigen-experienced comparison.

Alongside a J-beta primer mix, a sample-barcoded 5' primer served in a second PCR lasting about 7 to 11 cycles. TCRdb reprocessed the 5' RACE reads via MiXCR and lists one record per CDR3 protein. The repertoire holds around 1.5 million distinct CDR3 sequences, with 45% to 70% as singletons. This clonotype showed up just a few times. No antigen is known for it. The TCR originated in a young man in good health. Sequencing was performed on blood. V gene TRBV7-9 combines with J gene TRBJ2-5, with TRBD2 matching over 13 bases. The CDR3 DNA reads TGTGCCAGCAGCTTACTGGGGACTAGCGGGAAAGAGACCCAGTACTTC. Encoded protein: CASSLLGTSGKETQYF.